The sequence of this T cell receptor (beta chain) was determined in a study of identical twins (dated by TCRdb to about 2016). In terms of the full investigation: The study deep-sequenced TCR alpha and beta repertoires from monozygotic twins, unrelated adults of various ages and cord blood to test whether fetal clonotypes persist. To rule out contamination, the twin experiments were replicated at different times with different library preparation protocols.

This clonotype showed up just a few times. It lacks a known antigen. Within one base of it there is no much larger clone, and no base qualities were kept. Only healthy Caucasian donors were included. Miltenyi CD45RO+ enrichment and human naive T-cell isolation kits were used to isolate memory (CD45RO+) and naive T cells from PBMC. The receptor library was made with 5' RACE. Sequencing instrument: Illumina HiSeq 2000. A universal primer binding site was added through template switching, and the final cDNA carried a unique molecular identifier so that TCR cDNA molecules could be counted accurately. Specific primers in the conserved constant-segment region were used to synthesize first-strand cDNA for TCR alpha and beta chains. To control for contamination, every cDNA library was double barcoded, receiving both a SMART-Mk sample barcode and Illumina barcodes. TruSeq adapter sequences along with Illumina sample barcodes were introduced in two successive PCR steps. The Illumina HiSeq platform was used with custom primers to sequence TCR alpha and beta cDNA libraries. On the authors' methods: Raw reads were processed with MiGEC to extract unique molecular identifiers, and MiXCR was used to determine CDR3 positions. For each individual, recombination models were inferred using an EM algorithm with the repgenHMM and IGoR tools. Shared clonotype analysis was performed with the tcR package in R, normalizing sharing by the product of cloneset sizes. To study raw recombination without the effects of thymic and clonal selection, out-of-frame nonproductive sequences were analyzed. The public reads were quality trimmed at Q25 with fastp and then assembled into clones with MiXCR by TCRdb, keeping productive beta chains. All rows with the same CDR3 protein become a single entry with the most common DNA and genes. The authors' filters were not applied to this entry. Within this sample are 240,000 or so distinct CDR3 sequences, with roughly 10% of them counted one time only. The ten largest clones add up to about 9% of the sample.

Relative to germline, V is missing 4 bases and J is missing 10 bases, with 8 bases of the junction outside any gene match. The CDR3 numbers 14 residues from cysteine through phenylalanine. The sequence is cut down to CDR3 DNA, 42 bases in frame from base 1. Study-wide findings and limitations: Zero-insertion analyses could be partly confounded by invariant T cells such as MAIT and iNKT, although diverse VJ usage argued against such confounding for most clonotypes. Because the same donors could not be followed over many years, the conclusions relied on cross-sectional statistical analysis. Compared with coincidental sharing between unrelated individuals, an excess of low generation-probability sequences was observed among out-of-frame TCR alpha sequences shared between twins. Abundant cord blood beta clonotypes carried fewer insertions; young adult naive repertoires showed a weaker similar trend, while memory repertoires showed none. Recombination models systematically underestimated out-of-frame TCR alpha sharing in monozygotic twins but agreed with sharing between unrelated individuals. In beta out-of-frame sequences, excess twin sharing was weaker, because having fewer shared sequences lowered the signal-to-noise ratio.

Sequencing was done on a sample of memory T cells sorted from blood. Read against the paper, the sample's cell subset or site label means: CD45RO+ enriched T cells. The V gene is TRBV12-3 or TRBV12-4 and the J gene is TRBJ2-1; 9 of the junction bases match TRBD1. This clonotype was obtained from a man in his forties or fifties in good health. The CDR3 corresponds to CASSSRTGAEEQFF. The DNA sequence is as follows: TGTGCCAGCAGTTCTAGGACAGGGGCGGAGGAGCAGTTCTTC.